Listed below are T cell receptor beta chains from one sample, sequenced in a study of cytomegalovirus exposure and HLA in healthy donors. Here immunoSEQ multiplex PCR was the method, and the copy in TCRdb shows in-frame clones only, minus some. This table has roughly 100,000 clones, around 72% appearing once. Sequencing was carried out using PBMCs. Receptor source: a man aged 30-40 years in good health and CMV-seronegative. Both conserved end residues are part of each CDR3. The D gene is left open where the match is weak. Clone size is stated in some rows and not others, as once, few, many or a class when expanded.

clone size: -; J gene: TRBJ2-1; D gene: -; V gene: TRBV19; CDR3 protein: CASDDSAVGAYNEQFF; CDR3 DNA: TGTGCCAGTGACGACTCGGCGGTGGGAGCCTACAATGAGCAGTTCTTC
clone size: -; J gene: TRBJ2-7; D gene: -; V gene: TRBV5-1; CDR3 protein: CASSLDGATYEQYF; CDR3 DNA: TGCGCCAGCAGCTTGGATGGGGCCACCTACGAGCAGTACTTC
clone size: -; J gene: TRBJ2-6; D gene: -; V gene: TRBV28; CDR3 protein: CASSEDSGANVLTF; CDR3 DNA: TGTGCCAGCAGTGAGGACTCTGGGGCCAACGTCCTGACTTTC
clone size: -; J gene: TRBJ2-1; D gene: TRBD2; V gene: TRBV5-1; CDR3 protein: CASSRSGGAVDNEQFF; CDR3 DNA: TGCGCCAGCAGCCGGAGCGGGGGGGCAGTGGACAATGAGCAGTTCTTC
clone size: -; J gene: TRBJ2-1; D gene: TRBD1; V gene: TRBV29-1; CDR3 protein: CSVEVGDRFLHNEQFF; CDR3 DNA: TGCAGCGTTGAAGTGGGGGACAGGTTCTTACACAATGAGCAGTTCTTC
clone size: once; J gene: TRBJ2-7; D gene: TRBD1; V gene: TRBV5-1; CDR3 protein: CASRPGQGAGGYEQYF; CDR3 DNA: TGCGCCAGCAGGCCGGGACAGGGGGCAGGAGGCTACGAGCAGTACTTC
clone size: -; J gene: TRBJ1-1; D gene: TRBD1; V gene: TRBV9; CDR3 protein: CASSVQGDTEAFF; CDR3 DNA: TGTGCCAGCAGCGTTCAGGGGGACACTGAAGCTTTCTTT
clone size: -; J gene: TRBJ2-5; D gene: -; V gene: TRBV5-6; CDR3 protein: CASSSLSGVQETQYF; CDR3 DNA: TGTGCCAGCAGCTCTCTATCAGGGGTCCAAGAGACCCAGTACTTC
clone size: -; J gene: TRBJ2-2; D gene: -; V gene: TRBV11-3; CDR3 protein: CASSFSDTGELFF; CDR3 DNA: TGTGCCAGCAGCTTTAGTGACACCGGGGAGCTGTTTTTT
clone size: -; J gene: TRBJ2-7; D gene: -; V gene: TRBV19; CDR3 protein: CASSPGPANYEQYF; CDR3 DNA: TGTGCCAGTAGCCCAGGGCCAGCGAACTACGAGCAGTACTTC
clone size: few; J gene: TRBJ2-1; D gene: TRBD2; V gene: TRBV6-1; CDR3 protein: CASSGPTFLAGIYNEQFF; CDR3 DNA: TGTGCCAGCAGTGGTCCCACGTTCCTAGCGGGGATCTACAATGAGCAGTTCTTC
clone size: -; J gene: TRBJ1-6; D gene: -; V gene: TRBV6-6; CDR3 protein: CASSSSYNSPLHF; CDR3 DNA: TGTGCCAGCTCCAGCTCCTATAATTCACCCCTCCACTTT
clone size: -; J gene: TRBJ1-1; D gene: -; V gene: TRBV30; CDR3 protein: CAWSRQEAFF; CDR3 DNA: TGTGCCTGGAGTAGACAAGAAGCTTTCTTT
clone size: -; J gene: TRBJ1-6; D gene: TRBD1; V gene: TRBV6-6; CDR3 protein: CASSPTGTDNSPLHF; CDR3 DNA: TGTGCCAGCAGCCCGACCGGGACAGATAATTCACCCCTCCACTTT
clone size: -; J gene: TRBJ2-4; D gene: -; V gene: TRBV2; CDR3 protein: CASDRDFGGNIQYF; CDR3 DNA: TGTGCCAGCGACCGGGACTTCGGAGGAAACATTCAGTACTTC
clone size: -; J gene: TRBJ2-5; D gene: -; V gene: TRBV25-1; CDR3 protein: CASSEYGDSIWETQYF; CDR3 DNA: TGTGCCAGCAGTGAATATGGGGACTCGATTTGGGAGACCCAGTACTTC
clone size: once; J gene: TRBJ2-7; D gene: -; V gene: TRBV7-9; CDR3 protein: CSSSSSYEQYF; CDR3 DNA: TGTTCCAGCAGCTCATCCTACGAGCAGTACTTC
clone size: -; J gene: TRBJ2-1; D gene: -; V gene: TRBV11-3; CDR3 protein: CASSLDHSNEQFF; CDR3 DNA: TGTGCCAGCAGCTTAGATCACTCCAATGAGCAGTTCTTC
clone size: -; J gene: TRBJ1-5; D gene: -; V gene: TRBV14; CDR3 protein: CASSRDRPIYNQPQHF; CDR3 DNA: TGTGCCAGCAGCCGAGACAGGCCCATCTACAATCAGCCCCAGCATTTT
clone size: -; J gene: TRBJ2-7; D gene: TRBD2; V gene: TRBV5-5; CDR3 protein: CASSLALAGGASYEQYF; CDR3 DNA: TGTGCCAGCAGCTTAGCCCTAGCGGGAGGGGCCTCCTACGAGCAGTACTTC
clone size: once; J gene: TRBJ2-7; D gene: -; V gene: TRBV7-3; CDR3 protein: CASSFGAALAYEQYF; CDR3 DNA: TGTGCCAGCAGCTTTGGGGCAGCCCTGGCCTACGAGCAGTACTTC
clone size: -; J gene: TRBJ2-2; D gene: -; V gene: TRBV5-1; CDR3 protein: CASSLSGNTGELFF; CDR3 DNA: TGCGCCAGCAGCTTGTCCGGGAACACCGGGGAGCTGTTTTTT
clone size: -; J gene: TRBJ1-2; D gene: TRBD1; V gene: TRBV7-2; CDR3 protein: CASSPVGQNYGYTF; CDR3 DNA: TGTGCCAGCAGCCCCGTGGGACAGAACTATGGCTACACCTTC
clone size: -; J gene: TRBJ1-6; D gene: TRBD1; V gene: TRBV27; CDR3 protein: CASSSYGTGTNSPLHF; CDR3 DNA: TGTGCCAGCAGTTCTTATGGGACAGGGACTAATTCACCCCTCCACTTT
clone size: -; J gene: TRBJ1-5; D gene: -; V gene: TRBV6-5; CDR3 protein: CASRPDKISNQPQHF; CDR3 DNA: TGTGCCAGCAGACCGGACAAAATTAGCAATCAGCCCCAGCATTTT
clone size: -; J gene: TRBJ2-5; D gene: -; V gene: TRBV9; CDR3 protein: CASSAPRGGDETQYF; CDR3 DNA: TGTGCCAGCAGCGCTCCTAGGGGGGGAGATGAGACCCAGTACTTC
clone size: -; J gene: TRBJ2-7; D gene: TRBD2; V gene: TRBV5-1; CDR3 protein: CASSLASSGSYEQYF; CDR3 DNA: TGCGCCAGCAGCTTGGCGTCTAGCGGCTCCTACGAGCAGTACTTC
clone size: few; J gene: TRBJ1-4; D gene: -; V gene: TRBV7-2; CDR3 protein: CASSPSQSTNEKLFF; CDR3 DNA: TGTGCCAGCAGCCCGTCACAGTCAACTAATGAAAAACTGTTTTTT